Listed below are T cell receptor beta chains from one sample, sequenced in a study of blood T cell repertoires in COVID-19. TCRdb's copy holds only in-frame clones and misses some; the assay was immunoSEQ multiplex PCR. The table lists about 330,000 clones, about 89% of them singletons. The sample consisted of PBMCs or T cells enriched from blood (not recorded which). These receptors were obtained from a young woman who had recovered from COVID-19. Both conserved end residues are trimmed from each CDR3.

TRBV5-1 ASSSRGHGELF
TRBV28 ASTEQGTYNSPLH
TRBV3-1/TRBV3-2 ASSPTGSDSPLH
TRBV7-9 ASSFGQGEYNEQF
TRBV12-3/TRBV12-4 ASGEVEETQY
TRBV5-1 ASSLVRGQSSYNEQF
TRBV5-1 PSSTRKNRQLVNTEAF
TRBV19 ASSARTARNSPLH
TRBV5-1 ASSWLAGAYEQY
TRBV15 ATSARQGFYNSPLH
TRBV5-1 ASSLEGEYGYT